Included here is one T cell receptor beta chain sequence, with context. Its target is unknown. There are 20 residues in the CDR3. The junction had 16 bases not matched to a gene; V was cut back by 2 bases and J by 4 bases. Germline CDR1 SGHTA, CDR2 FQGNSA. This entry belongs to a study of post-analysis software for immune sequencing data. General study results and limits: Compared with controls, patients had more of roughly five TRBV segments, including TRBV5-6, TRBV5-1 and TRBV20-1. Those samples that were prepared in the same batch co-clustered strongly by F measure.

Every TCR beta cDNA library bore unique molecular identifiers. TCRdb independently ran MiXCR on the PCR reads; one entry per CDR3 protein. This sample has approximately 690,000 distinct CDR3 sequences, with approximately 60% found just once. This TCR came from a girl aged 2-10 years with multiple sclerosis. The rearrangement links TRBV7-2 to TRBJ2-3, with TRBD2 identical over 12 bases. The sample consisted of blood. CDR3 in amino acids: CASSLPQRLAGEEDPDTQYF. CDR3 DNA: TGTGCCAGCAGCTTACCTCAAAGACTAGCGGGAGAGGAAGATCCAGATACGCAGTATTTT. Using reference TRBV7-2 and TRBJ2-3 for the parts outside the CDR3, the full variable domain is GAGVSQSPSNKVTEKGKDVELRCDPISGHTALYWYRQSLGQGLEFLIYFQGNSAPDKSGLPSDRFSAERTGGSVSTLTIQRTQQEDSAVYLCASSLPQRLAGEEDPDTQYFGPGTRLTVL.